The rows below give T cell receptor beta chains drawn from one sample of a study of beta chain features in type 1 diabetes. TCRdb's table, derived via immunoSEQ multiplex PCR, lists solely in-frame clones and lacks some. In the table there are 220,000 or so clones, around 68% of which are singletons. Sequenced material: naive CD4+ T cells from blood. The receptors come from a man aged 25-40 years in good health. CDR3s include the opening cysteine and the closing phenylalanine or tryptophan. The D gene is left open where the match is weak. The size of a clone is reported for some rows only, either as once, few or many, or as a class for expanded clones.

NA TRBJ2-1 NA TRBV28 CASRETGPWDNEQFF TGTGCCAGCAGAGAAACGGGACCTTGGGACAATGAGCAGTTCTTC
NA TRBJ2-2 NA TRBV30 CAWRLGPATNTGELFF TGTGCCTGGAGGCTGGGACCGGCCACGAACACCGGGGAGCTGTTTTTT
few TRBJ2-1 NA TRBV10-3 CASTTGGPVDEQFF TGTGCCTCCACGACCGGAGGGCCGGTTGATGAGCAGTTCTTC
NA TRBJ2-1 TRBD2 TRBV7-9 CASSLVALAGGSEQFF TGTGCCAGCAGCTTAGTAGCGCTAGCGGGCGGGTCGGAGCAGTTCTTC
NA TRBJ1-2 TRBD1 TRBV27 CASSLSPGQVGYGYTF TGTGCCAGCAGTTTATCCCCGGGACAGGTGGGCTATGGCTACACCTTC
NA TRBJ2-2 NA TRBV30 CAWSKTVNTGELFF TGTGCCTGGAGTAAAACAGTGAACACCGGGGAGCTGTTTTTT
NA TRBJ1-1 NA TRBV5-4 CASSLAGNTEAFF TGTGCCAGCAGCTTGGCCGGGAACACTGAAGCTTTCTTT
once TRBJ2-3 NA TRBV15 CATSRDRGQPGGTQYF TGTGCCACCAGCAGAGATCGAGGACAGCCCGGTGGGACGCAGTATTTT
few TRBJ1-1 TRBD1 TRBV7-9 CASSSWTGGNTEAFF TGTGCCAGCAGCTCCTGGACAGGGGGCAACACTGAAGCTTTCTTT
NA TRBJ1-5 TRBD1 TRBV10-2 CASKNRGGQPQHF TGCGCCAGCAAGAACAGGGGCGGACAGCCCCAGCATTTT
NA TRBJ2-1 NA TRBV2 CASTWDGYYNEQFF TGTGCCAGCACTTGGGACGGATACTACAATGAGCAGTTCTTC
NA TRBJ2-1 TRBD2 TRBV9 CASSADPGGYNEQFF TGTGCCAGCAGCGCTGACCCGGGAGGCTACAATGAGCAGTTCTTC
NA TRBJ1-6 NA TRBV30 CAWSLQGQTSPLHF TGTGCCTGGAGTCTCCAGGGGCAGACATCACCCCTCCACTTT
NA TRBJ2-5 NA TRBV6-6 CASSQQEQTQYF TGTGCCAGCAGCCAGCAAGAACAGACCCAGTACTTC
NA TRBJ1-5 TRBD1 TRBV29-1 CSVRTGYNQPQHF TGCAGCGTGAGGACAGGGTACAATCAGCCCCAGCATTTT
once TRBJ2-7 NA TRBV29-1 CSVDGTDTYEQYF TGCAGCGTTGACGGGACGGATACCTACGAGCAGTACTTC
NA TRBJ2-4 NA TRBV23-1 CASSHLTGTLAKNIQYF TGCGCCAGCAGTCATCTTACAGGGACCCTAGCCAAAAACATTCAGTACTTC
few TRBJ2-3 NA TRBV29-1 CSVAGGTDTQYF TGCAGCGTTGCAGGGGGCACAGATACGCAGTATTTT
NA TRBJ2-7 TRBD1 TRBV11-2 CASSPGQVPYEQYF TGTGCCAGCAGCCCGGGACAGGTACCCTACGAGCAGTACTTC
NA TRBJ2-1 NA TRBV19 CASSLRWSGYNEQFF TGTGCCAGTAGCTTGAGATGGAGCGGGTACAATGAGCAGTTCTTC
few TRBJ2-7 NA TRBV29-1 CSVERRLGSEQYF TGCAGCGTTGAAAGGCGCCTAGGGAGCGAGCAGTACTTC
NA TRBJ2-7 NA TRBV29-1 CSVVTTYEQYF TGCAGCGTTGTAACTACCTACGAGCAGTACTTC
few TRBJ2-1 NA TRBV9 CASSASGAPGNEQFF TGTGCCAGCAGCGCGTCAGGGGCGCCAGGAAATGAGCAGTTCTTC
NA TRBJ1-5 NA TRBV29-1 CSVVGRDEAQHF TGCAGCGTTGTAGGACGGGACGAGGCCCAGCATTTT
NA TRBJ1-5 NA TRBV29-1 CSVVAQRGQPQHF TGCAGCGTTGTTGCCCAGAGGGGCCAGCCCCAGCATTTT
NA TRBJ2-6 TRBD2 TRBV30 CAWSSGSIPAISGANVLTF TGTGCCTGGAGTAGCGGGAGTATCCCGGCTATCTCTGGGGCCAACGTCCTGACTTTC
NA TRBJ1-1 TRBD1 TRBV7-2 CASSLATSGQKVNTEAFF TGTGCCAGCAGCTTAGCCACCTCGGGACAGAAAGTGAACACTGAAGCTTTCTTT
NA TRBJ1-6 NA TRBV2 CASSVQEGHGSPLHF TGTGCCAGCAGTGTACAAGAAGGGCATGGATCACCCCTCCACTTT
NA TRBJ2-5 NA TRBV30 CACAVQETQYF TGTGCCTGTGCGGTACAAGAGACCCAGTACTTC
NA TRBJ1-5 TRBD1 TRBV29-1 CSVDVGGGQPQHF TGCAGCGTTGATGTAGGGGGCGGTCAGCCCCAGCATTTT
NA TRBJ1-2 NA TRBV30 CAWKRDIQVYGYTF TGTGCCTGGAAGCGGGACATCCAAGTCTATGGCTACACCTTC
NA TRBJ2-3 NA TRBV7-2 CASSQGLSTDTQYF TGTGCCAGCAGCCAGGGACTTAGCACAGATACGCAGTATTTT
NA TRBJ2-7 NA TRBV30 CAWTVGRTYEQYF TGTGCCTGGACCGTCGGTCGCACCTACGAGCAGTACTTC
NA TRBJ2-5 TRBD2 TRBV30 CAWSPPTLGLAGYQETQYF TGTGCCTGGAGTCCTCCCACTCTGGGACTAGCGGGGTACCAAGAGACCCAGTACTTC
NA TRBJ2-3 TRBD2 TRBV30 CAWSVLSGGLTDTQYF TGTGCCTGGAGTGTACTTAGCGGGGGACTCACAGATACGCAGTATTTT
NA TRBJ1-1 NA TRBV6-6 CASRPRGDAEAFF TGTGCCAGCAGGCCCAGGGGAGACGCTGAAGCTTTCTTT
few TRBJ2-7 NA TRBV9 CASSVSDWSYEQYF TGTGCCAGCAGCGTATCGGACTGGTCCTACGAGCAGTACTTC
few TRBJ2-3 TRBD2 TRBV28 CASGARRESTDTQYF TGTGCCAGCGGGGCAAGGCGGGAGAGCACAGATACGCAGTATTTT
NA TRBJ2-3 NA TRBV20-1 CSARDSTQYF TGCAGTGCTAGGGACTCTACGCAGTATTTT